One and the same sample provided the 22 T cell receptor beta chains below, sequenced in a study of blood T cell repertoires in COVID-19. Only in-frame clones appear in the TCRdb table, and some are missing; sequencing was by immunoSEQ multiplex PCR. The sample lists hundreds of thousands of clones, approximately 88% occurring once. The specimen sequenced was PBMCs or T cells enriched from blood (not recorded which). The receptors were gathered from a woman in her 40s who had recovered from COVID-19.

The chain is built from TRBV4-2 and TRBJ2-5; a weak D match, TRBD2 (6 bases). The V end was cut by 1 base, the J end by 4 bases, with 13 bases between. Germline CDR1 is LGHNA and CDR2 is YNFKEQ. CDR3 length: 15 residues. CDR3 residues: CASSQGLRGGETQYF. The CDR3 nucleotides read TGTGCCAGCAGCCAAGGATTGAGGGGAGGAGAGACCCAGTACTTC.

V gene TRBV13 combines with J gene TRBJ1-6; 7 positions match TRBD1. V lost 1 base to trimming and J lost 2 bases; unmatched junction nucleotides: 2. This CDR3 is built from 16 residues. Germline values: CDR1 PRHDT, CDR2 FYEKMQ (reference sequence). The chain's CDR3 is CASSLAGQPYNSPLHF. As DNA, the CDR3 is TGTGCCAGCAGCTTAGCGGGACAGCCCTATAATTCACCCCTCCACTTT.

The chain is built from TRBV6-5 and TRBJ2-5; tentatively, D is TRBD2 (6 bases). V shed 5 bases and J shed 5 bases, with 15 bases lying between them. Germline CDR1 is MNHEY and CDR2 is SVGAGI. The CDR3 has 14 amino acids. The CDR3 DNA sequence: TGTGCCAGCAGTCCCCCCGTGGGGGGTGAGACCCAGTACTTC. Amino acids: CASSPPVGGETQYF.

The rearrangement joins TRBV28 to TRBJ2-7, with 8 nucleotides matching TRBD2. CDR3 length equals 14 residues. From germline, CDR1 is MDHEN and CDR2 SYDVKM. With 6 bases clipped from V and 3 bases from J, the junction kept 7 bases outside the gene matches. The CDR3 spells CASSLSGTSYEQYF. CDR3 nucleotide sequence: TGTGCCAGCAGCCTCTCCGGGACTAGCTACGAGCAGTACTTC. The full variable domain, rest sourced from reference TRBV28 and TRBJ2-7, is DVKVTQSSRYLVKRTGEKVFLECVQDMDHENMFWYRQDPGLGLRLIYFSYDVKMKEKGDIPEGYSVSREKKERFSLILESASTNQTSMYLCASSLSGTSYEQYFGPGTRLTVT.

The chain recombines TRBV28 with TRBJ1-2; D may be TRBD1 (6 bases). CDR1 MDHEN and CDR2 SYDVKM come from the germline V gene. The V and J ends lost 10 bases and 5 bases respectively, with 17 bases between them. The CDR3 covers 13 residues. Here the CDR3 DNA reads TGTGCCACCGATGGACAGCTTAAATATGGCTACACCTTC. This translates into CATDGQLKYGYTF.

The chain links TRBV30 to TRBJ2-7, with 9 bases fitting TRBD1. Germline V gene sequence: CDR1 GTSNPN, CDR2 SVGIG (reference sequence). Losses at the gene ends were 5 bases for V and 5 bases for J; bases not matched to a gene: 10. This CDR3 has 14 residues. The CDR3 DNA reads TGTGCCTGGGGCAAAACAGGGGGCGCCCACGAGCAGTACTTC. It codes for CAWGKTGGAHEQYF.

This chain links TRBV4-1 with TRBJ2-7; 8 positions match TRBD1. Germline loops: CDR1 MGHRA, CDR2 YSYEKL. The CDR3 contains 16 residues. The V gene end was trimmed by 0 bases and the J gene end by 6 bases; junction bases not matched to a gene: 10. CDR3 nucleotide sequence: TGCGCCAGCAGCCAAGATAGGACAGGGTGGCTCACCGAGCAGTACTTC. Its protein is CASSQDRTGWLTEQYF.

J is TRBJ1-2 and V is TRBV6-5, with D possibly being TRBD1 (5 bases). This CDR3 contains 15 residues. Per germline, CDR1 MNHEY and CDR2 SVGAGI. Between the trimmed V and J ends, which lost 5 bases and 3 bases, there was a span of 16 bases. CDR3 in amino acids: CASSPRAGIDYGYTF. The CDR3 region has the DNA TGTGCCAGCAGTCCCCGCGCAGGGATAGACTATGGCTACACCTTC.

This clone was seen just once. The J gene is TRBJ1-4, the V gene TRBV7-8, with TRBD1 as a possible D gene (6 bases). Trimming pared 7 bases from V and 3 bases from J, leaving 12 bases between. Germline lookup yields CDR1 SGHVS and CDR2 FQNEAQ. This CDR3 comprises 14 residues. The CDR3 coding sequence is TGTGCCAGCACCCGGACAGCCCCTAATGAAAAACTGTTTTTT. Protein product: CASTRTAPNEKLFF.

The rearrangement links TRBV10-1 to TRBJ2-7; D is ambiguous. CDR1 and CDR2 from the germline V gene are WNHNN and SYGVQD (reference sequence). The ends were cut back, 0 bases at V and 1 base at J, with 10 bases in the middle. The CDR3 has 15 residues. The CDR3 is CASSESSDTSYEQYF. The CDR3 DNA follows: TGCGCCAGCAGTGAGTCCTCCGACACTTCCTACGAGCAGTACTTC.

The CDR3 here is CASSTIGLAQGLNEQFF. In nucleotides, the CDR3 is TGTGCCAGCAGTACGATCGGACTAGCTCAGGGCCTCAATGAGCAGTTCTTC. V gene TRBV28 combines with J gene TRBJ2-1; 8 nucleotides line up with TRBD2. V lost 5 bases, J lost 6 bases, and 15 bases stayed unmatched. This CDR3 region has 17 residues. CDR1 MDHEN and CDR2 SYDVKM come from the germline V gene.

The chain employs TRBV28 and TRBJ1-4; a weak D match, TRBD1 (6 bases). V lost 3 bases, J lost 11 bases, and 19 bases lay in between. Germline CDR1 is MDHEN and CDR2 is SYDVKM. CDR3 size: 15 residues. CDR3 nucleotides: TGTGCCAGCAGTTTTGGGGCAGGGGTACGACGGAAACTGTTTTTT. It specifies CASSFGAGVRRKLFF.

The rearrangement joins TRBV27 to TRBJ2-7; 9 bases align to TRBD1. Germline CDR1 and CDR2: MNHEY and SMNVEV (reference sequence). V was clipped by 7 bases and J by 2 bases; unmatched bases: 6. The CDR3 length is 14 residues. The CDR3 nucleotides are TGTGCCAGCATACAACAGGGGGCAGCCTACGAGCAGTACTTC. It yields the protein CASIQQGAAYEQYF.

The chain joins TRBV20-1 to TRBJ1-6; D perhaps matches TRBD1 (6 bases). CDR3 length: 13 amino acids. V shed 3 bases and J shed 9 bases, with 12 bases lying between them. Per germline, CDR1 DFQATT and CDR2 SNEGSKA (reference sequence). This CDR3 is CSASVNRASPLHF. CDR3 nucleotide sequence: TGCAGTGCTAGTGTCAACAGGGCTTCACCCCTCCACTTT.

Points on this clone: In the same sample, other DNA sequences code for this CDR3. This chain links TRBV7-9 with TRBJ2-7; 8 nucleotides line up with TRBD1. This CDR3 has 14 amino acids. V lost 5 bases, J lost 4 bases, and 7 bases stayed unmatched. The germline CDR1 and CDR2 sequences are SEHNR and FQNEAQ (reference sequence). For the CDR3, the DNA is TGTGCCAGCAGCCCTCGACAGGGGTCATACGAGCAGTACTTC. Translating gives CASSPRQGSYEQYF.

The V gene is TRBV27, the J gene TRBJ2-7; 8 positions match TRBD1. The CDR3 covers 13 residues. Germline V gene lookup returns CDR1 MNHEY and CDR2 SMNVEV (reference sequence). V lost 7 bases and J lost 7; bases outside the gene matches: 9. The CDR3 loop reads CASIDRGSGEQYF. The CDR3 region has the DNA TGTGCCAGCATCGACAGGGGCTCTGGAGAGCAGTACTTC.

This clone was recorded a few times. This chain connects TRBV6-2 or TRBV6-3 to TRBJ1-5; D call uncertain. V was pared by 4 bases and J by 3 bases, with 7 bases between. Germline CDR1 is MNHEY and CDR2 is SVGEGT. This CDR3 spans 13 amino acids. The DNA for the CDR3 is TGTGCCAGCAGTTCCCGGGACAATCAGCCCCAGCATTTT. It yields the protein CASSSRDNQPQHF.

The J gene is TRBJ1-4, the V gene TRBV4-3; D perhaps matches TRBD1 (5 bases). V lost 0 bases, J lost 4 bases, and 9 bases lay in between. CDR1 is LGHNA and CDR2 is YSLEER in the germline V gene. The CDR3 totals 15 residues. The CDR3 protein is CASSQDYQGNEKLFF. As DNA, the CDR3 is TGCGCCAGCAGCCAAGATTACCAGGGTAATGAAAAACTGTTTTTT.

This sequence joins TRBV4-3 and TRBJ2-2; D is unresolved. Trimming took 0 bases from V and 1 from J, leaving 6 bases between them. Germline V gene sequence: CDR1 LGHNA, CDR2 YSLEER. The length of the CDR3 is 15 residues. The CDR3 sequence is CASSQDSLNTGELFF. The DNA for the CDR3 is TGCGCCAGCAGCCAAGATTCCCTGAACACCGGGGAGCTGTTTTTT.

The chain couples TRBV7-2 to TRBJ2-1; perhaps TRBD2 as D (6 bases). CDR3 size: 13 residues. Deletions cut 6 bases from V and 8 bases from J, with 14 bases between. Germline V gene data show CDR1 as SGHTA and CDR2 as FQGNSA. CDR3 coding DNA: TGTGCCAGCAGTCCCTGGAGGGAAGATGAGCAGTTCTTC. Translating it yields CASSPWREDEQFF.

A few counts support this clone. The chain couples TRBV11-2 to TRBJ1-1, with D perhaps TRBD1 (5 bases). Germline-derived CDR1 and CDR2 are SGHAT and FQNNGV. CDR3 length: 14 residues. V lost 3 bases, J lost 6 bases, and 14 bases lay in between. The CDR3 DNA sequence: TGTGCCAGCAGCTTCCTTCGGGGCGGGGCTGAAGCTTTCTTT. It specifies CASSFLRGGAEAFF.

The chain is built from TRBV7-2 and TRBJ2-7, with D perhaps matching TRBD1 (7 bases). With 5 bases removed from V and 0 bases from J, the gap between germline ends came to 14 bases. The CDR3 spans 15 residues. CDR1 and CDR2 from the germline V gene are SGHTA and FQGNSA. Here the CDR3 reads CASSRRDRTSYEQYF. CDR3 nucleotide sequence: TGTGCCAGCAGCCGGCGGGACAGAACCTCCTACGAGCAGTACTTC. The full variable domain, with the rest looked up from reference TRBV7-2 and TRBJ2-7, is GAGVSQSPSNKVTEKGKDVELRCDPISGHTALYWYRQSLGQGLEFLIYFQGNSAPDKSGLPSDRFSAERTGGSVSTLTIQRTQQEDSAVYLCASSRRDRTSYEQYFGPGTRLTVT.